A selection of T cell receptor beta chains follows, all from one sample in a study of T cells in tuberculosis. Sequencing used immunoSEQ multiplex PCR; TCRdb keeps in-frame clones, though not all of them. Here the sample spans some 34,000 clones, roughly 85% being singletons. The starting material was PBMCs, obtained at tuberculosis diagnosis. The source is an adult with tuberculosis. The CDR3 runs from the conserved cysteine through the conserved F or W. D genes are given only for firm matches. A clone size is listed for some rows: how often the clone was seen (once, few, many), or a class if it is expanded.

j_call clone_size d_call v_call cdr3_nt cdr3_aa
TRBJ2-1 . . TRBV4-1 TGCGCCAGCAGCCAGATTGACATGGGTTTCTCCTACAATGAGCAGTTCTTC CASSQIDMGFSYNEQFF
TRBJ1-1 . . TRBV14 TGTGCCAGCAGCCGGGGGTTGGGGACAACAATGAACACTGAAGCTTTCTTT CASSRGLGTTMNTEAFF
TRBJ1-2 . . TRBV7-2 TGTGCCAGCAGCTTAGTTCAGGGGAATTATGGCTACACCTTC CASSLVQGNYGYTF
TRBJ1-2 . . TRBV7-2 TGTGCCAGCAGCCTCTTCCCGGGAGATGGCTACACCTTC CASSLFPGDGYTF
TRBJ1-2 few TRBD1 TRBV5-1 TGCGCCAGCAGCTTGGCCGGGACAGGGGGCGGCTACACCTTC CASSLAGTGGGYTF
TRBJ2-3 . TRBD2 TRBV2 TGTGCCAGCATTGAGATAGGTCTAGCGGGAGGAAATACGCAGTATTTT CASIEIGLAGGNTQYF
TRBJ1-4 . . TRBV7-9 TGTGCCAGCAGCGCCCAGGGTGGGGAACTGTTTTTT CASSAQGGELFF
TRBJ2-5 . TRBD2 TRBV12-5 TGTGCTAGTGGACCTAGCGGGGAAGAGACCCAGTACTTC CASGPSGEETQYF
TRBJ2-1 . TRBD2 TRBV15 TGTGCCACCAGCACCCATGGCGGGAGCGGGGGCGAGCAGTTCTTC CATSTHGGSGGEQFF
TRBJ2-1 . . TRBV25-1 TGTGCCAGCAGCCCCCCGGTGGGGCAGGATTATAATGTGGAGCAGTTCTTC CASSPPVGQDYNVEQFF
TRBJ2-7 . . TRBV6-5 TGTGCCAGCAGTCCCCTAGGGGGCTACGAGCAGTACTTC CASSPLGGYEQYF
TRBJ1-2 . . TRBV29-1 TGCAGCGTTGCGGCAGGGTTCGACTATGGCTACACCTTC CSVAAGFDYGYTF
TRBJ1-2 . . TRBV18 TGTGCCAGCTCACCGGGGGCAGCGAACTATGGCTACACCTTC CASSPGAANYGYTF
TRBJ1-1 . TRBD1 TRBV30 TGTGCCTGTGGACAGGGAACAATTACCATGAACACTGAAGCTTTCTTT CACGQGTITMNTEAFF
TRBJ1-2 . . TRBV5-1 TGCGCCAGCAGAGGCGGGCCCTCTAACTATGGCTACACCTTC CASRGGPSNYGYTF
TRBJ1-1 once . TRBV19 TGTGCCAGTAGTACAGGGAGGACTGAAGCTTTCTTT CASSTGRTEAFF
TRBJ2-3 . TRBD2 TRBV18 TGTGCCAGCTCACCACCGAACCGGGGGGGCCAGGATACGCAGTATTTT CASSPPNRGGQDTQYF
TRBJ1-4 . TRBD1 TRBV7-6 TGTGCCAGCAGCCGGGGGGACAGGGGGCAGGAAAAACTGTTTTTT CASSRGDRGQEKLFF
TRBJ2-3 . TRBD2 TRBV4-1 TGCGCCAGCAGCCAGTCAACTAGCGGGAGGGCGGGTACGCAGTATTTT CASSQSTSGRAGTQYF
TRBJ1-5 . TRBD1 TRBV11-2 TGTGCCAGCAGCTCACAGGGGCAGCCCCAGCATTTT CASSSQGQPQHF
TRBJ1-1 . . TRBV7-3 TGTGCCAGCAGCAGAAGTATAGGGGACACTGAAGCTTTCTTT CASSRSIGDTEAFF
TRBJ2-7 . . TRBV7-2 TGTGCCAGCAGCTTAGCTGGGGAGCGCTCCTACGAGCAGTACTTC CASSLAGERSYEQYF
TRBJ2-5 . . TRBV7-6 TGTGCCAGCGCCCAGGGGTGGGAGACCCAGTACTTC CASAQGWETQYF
TRBJ2-2 . TRBD2 TRBV7-9 TGTGCCTGCGGACTAGCGGGGAACACCGGGGAGCTGTTTTTT CACGLAGNTGELFF
TRBJ2-3 . . TRBV5-1 TGCGCCAGCAGCTTGAGAGGGCAGAGCACAGATACGCAGTATTTT CASSLRGQSTDTQYF
TRBJ1-1 once . TRBV5-1 TGCGCCAGCAGGGGGTACCCAGAGGGGAACACTGAAGCTTTCTTT CASRGYPEGNTEAFF
TRBJ2-7 . . TRBV4-1 TGCGCCAGCAGCCAAGGCCCCCAGGGGCTCGAGCAGTACTTC CASSQGPQGLEQYF
TRBJ2-1 . . TRBV6-5 TGTGCCAGCAGAGGAAGGGCAGGGACTGTTATTGAGCAGTTCTTC CASRGRAGTVIEQFF
TRBJ1-1 once . TRBV27 TGTGCCAGCAGTTTTAAGAGTTCCAACACTGAAGCTTTCTTT CASSFKSSNTEAFF
TRBJ2-2 . . TRBV9 TGTGCCAGCAGCGTCTACAGGGACACCGGGGAGCTGTTTTTT CASSVYRDTGELFF
TRBJ2-1 . TRBD2 TRBV27 TGTGCCAGCAGTTTATATGGCGGGAGAAATGAGCAGTTCTTC CASSLYGGRNEQFF
TRBJ2-7 . TRBD1 TRBV19 TGTGCCAGTAGTTCCGAGACAACAGGGGGAACCTACGAGCAGTACTTC CASSSETTGGTYEQYF
TRBJ2-7 once TRBD2 TRBV28 TGTGCCAGCACCACCGTACTAGCGGGAGGGGACGAGCAGTACTTC CASTTVLAGGDEQYF
TRBJ1-5 . TRBD1 TRBV28 TGTGCCAGCAGTGCTACTGACAGGGCCCAGCATTTT CASSATDRAQHF
TRBJ1-2 . TRBD1 TRBV28 TGTGCCAGCAGTTTACCCTGGGGGACAGGGGGCAATGGCTACACCTTC CASSLPWGTGGNGYTF
TRBJ1-4 once TRBD1 TRBV19 TGTGCCACCGGAACAGGGGCCGAATGGGGCGAACTGTTTTTT CATGTGAEWGELFF
TRBJ1-5 . TRBD1 TRBV4-1 TGCGCCAGCAGCCAAGATGACAGGGCCTTAAATCAGCCCCAGCATTTT CASSQDDRALNQPQHF
TRBJ2-5 . TRBD1 TRBV11-3 TGTGCCAGCAGCTTTGAGGGGGCTCCCGGGGAGACCCAGTACTTC CASSFEGAPGETQYF
TRBJ2-6 once . TRBV28 TGTGCCAGCAGTTTGGGGGGACCCTCTGGGGCCAACGTCCTGACTTTC CASSLGGPSGANVLTF
TRBJ2-4 . . TRBV7-9 TGTGCCAGCAGCGATGCCGGGACAATGGACTACATTCAGTACTTC CASSDAGTMDYIQYF
TRBJ1-4 . . TRBV2 TGTGCCAGCATTGGGGAGAGACTTAATGAAAAACTGTTTTTT CASIGERLNEKLFF
TRBJ1-4 . . TRBV30 TGTGCCTTAGACCTGAGGGGAGGGGAAAAACTGTTTTTT CALDLRGGEKLFF
TRBJ2-1 . . TRBV23-1 TGCGCCAGCAGTCATCCCGGGGAGGAGGAGCAGTTCTTC CASSHPGEEEQFF
TRBJ2-2 . TRBD1 TRBV18 TGTGCCAGCTCACCGGGACAGATTATTAACACCGGGGAGCTGTTTTTT CASSPGQIINTGELFF
TRBJ2-7 . TRBD2 TRBV6-5 TGTGCCAGCAGTTCCCTGGCTAGCGGGGGATACGAGCAGTACTTC CASSSLASGGYEQYF
TRBJ1-1 . . TRBV10-3 TGTGCCATCAGTGATATAAGACAAATGAACACTGAAGCTTTCTTT CAISDIRQMNTEAFF
TRBJ2-5 . TRBD2 TRBV4-1 TGCGCCAGCAGCCAGAGCGGGAACCCCGAAGAGACCCAGTACTTC CASSQSGNPEETQYF
TRBJ1-6 . . TRBV21-1 TGTGCCAGCAGCCGGGACAGGGACTCCTATAATTCACCCCTCCACTTT CASSRDRDSYNSPLHF
TRBJ1-4 . . TRBV25-1 TGTGCCAGCAGACCGACAGGCTCTACCGTTGCAACTAATGAAAAACTGTTTTTT CASRPTGSTVATNEKLFF
TRBJ1-3 . TRBD1 TRBV5-1 TGCGCCAGCAGCACGGGACAGGAGAGAAACACCATATATTTT CASSTGQERNTIYF
TRBJ1-4 once TRBD1 TRBV27 TGTGCCAGCAGTCTCCGACAGGGGGTGATCGAAAAACTGTTTTTT CASSLRQGVIEKLFF
TRBJ1-4 . . TRBV15 TGTGCCACCAGCAGCCAGTCAGGGTCGAGTCATGAAAAACTGTTTTTT CATSSQSGSSHEKLFF
TRBJ2-3 . TRBD2 TRBV5-1 TGCGCCAGCAGCTATCGCGGGAGTAAGGGAACAGATACGCAGTATTTT CASSYRGSKGTDTQYF
TRBJ2-3 . TRBD2 TRBV5-6 TGTGCCAGCAGCTTCTTAGCGGGGGCGAAAACTAGCACAGATACGCAGTATTTT CASSFLAGAKTSTDTQYF
TRBJ2-2 . . TRBV27 TGTGCCAGCAGTTTCACCTTGGGGAGCGGGGAGCTGTTTTTT CASSFTLGSGELFF
TRBJ2-7 . TRBD2 TRBV4-2 TGTGCCAGCAGCCTGCCCGGGACTAGCACCGAGCAGTACTTC CASSLPGTSTEQYF
TRBJ2-5 . . TRBV7-2 TGTGCCAGCAGCTTAGGGGGGCTAGCTTGGTTGGAGACCCAGTACTTC CASSLGGLAWLETQYF